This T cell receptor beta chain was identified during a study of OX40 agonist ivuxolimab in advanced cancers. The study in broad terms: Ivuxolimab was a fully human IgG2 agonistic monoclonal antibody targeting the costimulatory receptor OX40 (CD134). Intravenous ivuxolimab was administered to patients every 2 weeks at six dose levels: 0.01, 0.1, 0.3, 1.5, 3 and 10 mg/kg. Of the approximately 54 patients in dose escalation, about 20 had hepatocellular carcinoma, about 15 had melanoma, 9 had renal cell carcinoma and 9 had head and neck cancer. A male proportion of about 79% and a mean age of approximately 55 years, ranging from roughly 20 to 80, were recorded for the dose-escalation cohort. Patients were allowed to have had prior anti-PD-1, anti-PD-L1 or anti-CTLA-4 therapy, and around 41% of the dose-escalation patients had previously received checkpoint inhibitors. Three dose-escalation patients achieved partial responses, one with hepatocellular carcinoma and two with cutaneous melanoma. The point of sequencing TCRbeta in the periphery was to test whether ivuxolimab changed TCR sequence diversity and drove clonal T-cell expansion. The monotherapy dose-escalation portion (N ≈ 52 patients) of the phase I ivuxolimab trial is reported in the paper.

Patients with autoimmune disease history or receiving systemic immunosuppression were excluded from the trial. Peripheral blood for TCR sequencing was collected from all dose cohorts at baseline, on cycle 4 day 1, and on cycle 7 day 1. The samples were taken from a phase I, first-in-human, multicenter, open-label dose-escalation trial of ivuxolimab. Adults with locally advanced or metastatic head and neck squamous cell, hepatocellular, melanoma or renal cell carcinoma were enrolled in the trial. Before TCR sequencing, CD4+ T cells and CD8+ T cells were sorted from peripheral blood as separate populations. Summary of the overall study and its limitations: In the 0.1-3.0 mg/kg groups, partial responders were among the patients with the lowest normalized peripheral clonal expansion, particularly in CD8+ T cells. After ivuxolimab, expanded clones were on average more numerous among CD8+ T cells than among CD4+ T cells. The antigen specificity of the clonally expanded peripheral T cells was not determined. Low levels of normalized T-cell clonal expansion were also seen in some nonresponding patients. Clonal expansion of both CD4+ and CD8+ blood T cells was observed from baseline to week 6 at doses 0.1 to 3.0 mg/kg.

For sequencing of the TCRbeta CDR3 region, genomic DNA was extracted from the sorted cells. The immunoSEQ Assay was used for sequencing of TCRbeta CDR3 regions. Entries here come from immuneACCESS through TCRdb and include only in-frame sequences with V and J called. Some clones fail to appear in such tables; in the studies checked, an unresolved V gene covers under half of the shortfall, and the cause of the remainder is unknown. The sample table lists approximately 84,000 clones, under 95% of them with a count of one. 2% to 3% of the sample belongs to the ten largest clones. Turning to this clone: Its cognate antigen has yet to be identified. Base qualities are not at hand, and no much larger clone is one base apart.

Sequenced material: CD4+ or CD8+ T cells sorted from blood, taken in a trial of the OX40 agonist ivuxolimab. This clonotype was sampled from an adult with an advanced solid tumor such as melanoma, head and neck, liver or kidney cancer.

This receptor carries the CDR3 CASSQVGGQLHEQFF. In nucleotides, the sequence is TGTGCCAGCAGCCAAGTCGGGGGACAGTTACATGAGCAGTTCTTC. The chain couples TRBV4-2 to TRBJ2-1, with TRBD1 perhaps the D gene, on 7 matching bases. Cut back by 1 base and 8 bases, the V and J ends lie 15 bases apart. The CDR3 covers 15 residues, taking in both the cysteine and the phenylalanine. Only the CDR3 part of the read is kept: 45 bases, read in frame from the first base. Per the germline V gene, LGHNA is the CDR1 and YNFKEQ is the CDR2.